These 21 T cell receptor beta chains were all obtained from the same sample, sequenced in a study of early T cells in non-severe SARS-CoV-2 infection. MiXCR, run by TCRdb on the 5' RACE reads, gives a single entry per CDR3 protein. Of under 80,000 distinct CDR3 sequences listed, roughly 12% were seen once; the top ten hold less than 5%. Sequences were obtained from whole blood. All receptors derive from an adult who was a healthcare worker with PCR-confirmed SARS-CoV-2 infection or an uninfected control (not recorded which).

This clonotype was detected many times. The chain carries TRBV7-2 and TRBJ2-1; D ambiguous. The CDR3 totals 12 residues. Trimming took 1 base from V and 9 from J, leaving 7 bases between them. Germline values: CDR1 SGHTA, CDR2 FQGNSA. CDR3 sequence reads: CASSLEGSEQFF. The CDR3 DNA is TGTGCCAGCAGCTTAGAGGGAAGTGAGCAGTTCTTC. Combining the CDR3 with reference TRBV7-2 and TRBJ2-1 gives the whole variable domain GAGVSQSPSNKVTEKGKDVELRCDPISGHTALYWYRQSLGQGLEFLIYFQGNSAPDKSGLPSDRFSAERTGGSVSTLTIQRTQQEDSAVYLCASSLEGSEQFFGPGTRLTVL.

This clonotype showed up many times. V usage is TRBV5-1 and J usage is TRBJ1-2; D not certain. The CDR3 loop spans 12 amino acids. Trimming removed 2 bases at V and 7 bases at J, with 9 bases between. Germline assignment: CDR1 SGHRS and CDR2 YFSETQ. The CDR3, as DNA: TGCGCCAGCAGCTTAGAAGGACGTGGCTACACCTTC. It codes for CASSLEGRGYTF.

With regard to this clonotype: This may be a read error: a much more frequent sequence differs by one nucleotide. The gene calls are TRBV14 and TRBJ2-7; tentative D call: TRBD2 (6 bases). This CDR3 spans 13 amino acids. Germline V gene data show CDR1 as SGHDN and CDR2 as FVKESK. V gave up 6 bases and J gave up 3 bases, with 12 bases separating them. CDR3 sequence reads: CASRSGGNYEQYF. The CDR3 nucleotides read TGTGCCAGCAGGAGTGGGGGGAACTACGAGCAGTACTTC.

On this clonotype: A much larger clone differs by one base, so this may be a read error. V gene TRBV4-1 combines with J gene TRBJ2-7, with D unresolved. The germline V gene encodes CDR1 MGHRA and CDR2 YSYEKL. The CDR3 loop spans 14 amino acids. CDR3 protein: CASSQGELGYGQYF. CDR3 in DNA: TGCGCCAGCAGCCAGGGCGAGCTGGGATACGGGCAGTACTTC.

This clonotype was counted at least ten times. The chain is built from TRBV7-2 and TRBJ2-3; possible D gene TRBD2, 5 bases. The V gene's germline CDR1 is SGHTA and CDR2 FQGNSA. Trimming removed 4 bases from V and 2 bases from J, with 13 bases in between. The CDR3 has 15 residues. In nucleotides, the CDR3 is TGTGCCAGCAGCTCCTTCGGAGGAAACACAGATACGCAGTATTTT. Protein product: CASSSFGGNTDTQYF.

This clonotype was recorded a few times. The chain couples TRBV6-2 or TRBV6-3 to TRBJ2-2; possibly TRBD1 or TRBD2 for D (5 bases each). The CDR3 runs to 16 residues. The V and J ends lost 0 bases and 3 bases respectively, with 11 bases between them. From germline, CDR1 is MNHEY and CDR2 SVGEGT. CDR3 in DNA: TGTGCCAGCAGTTACTCTCGTTTGGGGGACACCGGGGAGCTGTTTTTT. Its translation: CASSYSRLGDTGELFF.

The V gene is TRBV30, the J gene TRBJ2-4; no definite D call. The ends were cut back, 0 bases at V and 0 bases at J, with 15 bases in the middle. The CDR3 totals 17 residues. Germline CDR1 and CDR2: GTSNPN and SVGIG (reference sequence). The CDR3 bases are TGTGCCTGGAGTGTACCGGGCCTTGTTATAGCCAAAAACATTCAGTACTTC. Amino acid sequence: CAWSVPGLVIAKNIQYF.

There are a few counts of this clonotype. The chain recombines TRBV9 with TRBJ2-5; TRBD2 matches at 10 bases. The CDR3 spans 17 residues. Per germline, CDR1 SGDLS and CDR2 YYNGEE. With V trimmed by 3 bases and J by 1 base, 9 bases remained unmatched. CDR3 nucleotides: TGTGCCAGCAGCGATGGGCTAGCGGGGGACATCCAAGAGACCCAGTACTTC. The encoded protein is CASSDGLAGDIQETQYF.

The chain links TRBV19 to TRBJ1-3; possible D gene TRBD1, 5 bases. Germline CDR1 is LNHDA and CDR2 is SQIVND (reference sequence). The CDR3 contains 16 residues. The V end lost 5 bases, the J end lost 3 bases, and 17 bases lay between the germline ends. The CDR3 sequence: CASSPQRQMGGNTIYF. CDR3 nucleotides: TGTGCCAGTAGTCCGCAAAGACAGATGGGTGGAAACACCATATATTTT.

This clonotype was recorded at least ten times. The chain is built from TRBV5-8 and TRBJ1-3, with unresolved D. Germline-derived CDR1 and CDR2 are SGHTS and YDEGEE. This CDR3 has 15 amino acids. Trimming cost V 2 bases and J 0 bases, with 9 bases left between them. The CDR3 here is CASSFSGSSGNTIYF. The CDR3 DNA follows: TGTGCCAGCAGCTTTAGTGGCAGCTCTGGAAACACCATATATTTT.

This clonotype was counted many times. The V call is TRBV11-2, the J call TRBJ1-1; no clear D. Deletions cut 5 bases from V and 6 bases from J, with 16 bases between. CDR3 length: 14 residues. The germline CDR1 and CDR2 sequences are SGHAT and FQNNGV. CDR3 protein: CASSKDGAYPEAFF. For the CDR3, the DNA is TGTGCCAGCAGCAAGGACGGAGCGTACCCTGAAGCTTTCTTT.

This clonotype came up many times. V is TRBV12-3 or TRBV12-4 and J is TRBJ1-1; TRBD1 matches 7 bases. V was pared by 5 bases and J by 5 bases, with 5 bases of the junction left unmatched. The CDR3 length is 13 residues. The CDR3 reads CASSVRQGTEAFF. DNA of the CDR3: TGTGCCAGCAGTGTCCGACAGGGAACTGAAGCTTTCTTT.

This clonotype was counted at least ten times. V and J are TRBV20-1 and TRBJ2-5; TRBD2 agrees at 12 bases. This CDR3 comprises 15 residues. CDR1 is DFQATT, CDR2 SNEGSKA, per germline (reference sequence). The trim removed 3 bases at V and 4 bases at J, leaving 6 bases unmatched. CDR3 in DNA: TGCAGTGCTAGTCAGCCTAGCGGGGGGGCAGAGACCCAGTACTTC. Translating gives CSASQPSGGAETQYF.

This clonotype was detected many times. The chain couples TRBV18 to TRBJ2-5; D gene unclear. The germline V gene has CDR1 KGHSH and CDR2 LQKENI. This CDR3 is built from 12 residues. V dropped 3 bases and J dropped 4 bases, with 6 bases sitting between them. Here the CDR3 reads CASSPPLETQYF. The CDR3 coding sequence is TGTGCCAGCTCACCCCCCCTAGAGACCCAGTACTTC.

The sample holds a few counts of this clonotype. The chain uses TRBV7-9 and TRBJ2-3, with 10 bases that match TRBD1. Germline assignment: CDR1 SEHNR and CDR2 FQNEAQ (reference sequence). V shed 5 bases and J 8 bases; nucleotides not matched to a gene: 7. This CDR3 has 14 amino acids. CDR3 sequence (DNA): TGTGCCAGCAGCCCCCCGGGGGACAGGGGTACGCAGTATTTT. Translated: CASSPPGDRGTQYF.

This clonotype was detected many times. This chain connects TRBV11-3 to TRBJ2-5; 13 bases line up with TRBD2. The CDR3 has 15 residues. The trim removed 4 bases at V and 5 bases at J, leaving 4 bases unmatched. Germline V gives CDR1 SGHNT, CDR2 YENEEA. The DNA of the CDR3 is TGTGCCAGCAGCTACGGACTAGCGGGGGATGAGACCCAGTACTTC. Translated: CASSYGLAGDETQYF.

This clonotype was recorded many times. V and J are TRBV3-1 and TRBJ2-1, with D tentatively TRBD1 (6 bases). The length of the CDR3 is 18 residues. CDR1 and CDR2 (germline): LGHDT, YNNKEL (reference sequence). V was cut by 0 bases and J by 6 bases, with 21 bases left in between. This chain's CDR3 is CASSQDQGFTPLINEQFF. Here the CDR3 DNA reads TGTGCCAGCAGCCAAGATCAGGGGTTTACTCCCTTAATCAATGAGCAGTTCTTC.

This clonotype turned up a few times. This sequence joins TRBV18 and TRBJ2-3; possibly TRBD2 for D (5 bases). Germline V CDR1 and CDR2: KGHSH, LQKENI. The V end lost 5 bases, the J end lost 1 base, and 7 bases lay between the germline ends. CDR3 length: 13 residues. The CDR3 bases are TGTGCCAGCTCAGGAGGAGGCACAGATACGCAGTATTTT. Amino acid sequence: CASSGGGTDTQYF.

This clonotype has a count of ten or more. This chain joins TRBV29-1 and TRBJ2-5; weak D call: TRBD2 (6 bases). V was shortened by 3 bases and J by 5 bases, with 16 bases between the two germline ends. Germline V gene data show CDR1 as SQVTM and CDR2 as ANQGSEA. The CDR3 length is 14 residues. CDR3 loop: CSVDRWEARETQYF. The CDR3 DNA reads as TGCAGCGTTGATAGGTGGGAGGCCAGGGAGACCCAGTACTTC.

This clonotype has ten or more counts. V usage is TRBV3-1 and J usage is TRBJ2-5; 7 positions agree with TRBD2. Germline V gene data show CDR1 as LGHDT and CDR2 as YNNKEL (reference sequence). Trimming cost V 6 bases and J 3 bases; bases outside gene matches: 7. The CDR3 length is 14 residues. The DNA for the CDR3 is TGTGCCAGCAGTCTGGGACTATTTGAAGAGACCCAGTACTTC. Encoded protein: CASSLGLFEETQYF.

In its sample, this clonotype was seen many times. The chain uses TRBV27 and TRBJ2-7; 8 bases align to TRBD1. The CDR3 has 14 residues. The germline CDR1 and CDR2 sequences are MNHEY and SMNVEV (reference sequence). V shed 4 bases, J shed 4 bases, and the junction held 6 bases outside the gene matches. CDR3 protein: CASSSGGAGYEQYF. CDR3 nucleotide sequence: TGTGCCAGCAGTTCAGGGGGCGCGGGGTACGAGCAGTACTTC.